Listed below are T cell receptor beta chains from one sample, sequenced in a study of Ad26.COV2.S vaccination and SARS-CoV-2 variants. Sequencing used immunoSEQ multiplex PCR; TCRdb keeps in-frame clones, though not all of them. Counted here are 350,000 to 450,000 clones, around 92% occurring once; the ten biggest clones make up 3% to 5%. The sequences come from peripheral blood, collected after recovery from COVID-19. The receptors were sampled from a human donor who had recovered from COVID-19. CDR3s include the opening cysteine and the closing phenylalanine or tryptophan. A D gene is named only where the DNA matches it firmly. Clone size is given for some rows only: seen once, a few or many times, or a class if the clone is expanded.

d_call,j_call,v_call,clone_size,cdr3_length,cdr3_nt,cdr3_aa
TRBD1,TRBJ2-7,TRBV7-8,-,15,TGTGCCAGCAGCTTAGCCCAACAGGGGACCTACGAGCAGTACTTC,CASSLAQQGTYEQYF
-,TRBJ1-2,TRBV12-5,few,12,TGTGCTAGTGGTTTGAATGCAGATGGCTACACCTTC,CASGLNADGYTF
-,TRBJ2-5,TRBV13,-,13,TGTGCCAGCAGCCCAGGGGACCAAGAGACCCAGTACTTC,CASSPGDQETQYF
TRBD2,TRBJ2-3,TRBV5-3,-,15,TGTGCCAGAAGCTTTAGCGGGGGGCCGACAGATACGCAGTATTTT,CARSFSGGPTDTQYF
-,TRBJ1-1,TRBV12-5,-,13,TGTGCTAGTGGTTTGGTAGCAGGGTGGGAAGCTTTCTTT,CASGLVAGWEAFF
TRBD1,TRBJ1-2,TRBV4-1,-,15,TGCGCCAGCAGCCAAGGGCCAGGGGGCAACTATGGCTACACCTTC,CASSQGPGGNYGYTF
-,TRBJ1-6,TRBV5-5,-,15,TGTGCCAGCAGCTTGGTTACAGCAGATAATTCACCCCTCCACTTT,CASSLVTADNSPLHF
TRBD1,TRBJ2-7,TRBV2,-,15,TGTGCCAGCAGAACGGCGACAGGGGGCATCCACGAGCAGTACTTC,CASRTATGGIHEQYF
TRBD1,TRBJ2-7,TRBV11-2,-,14,TGTGCCAGCAGCCCCGGGACAGGGAGCTACGAGCAGTACTTC,CASSPGTGSYEQYF
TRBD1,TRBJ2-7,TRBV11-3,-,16,TGTGCCAGCAGCTTAGGTGGAGACAGGGGGGGCCACGAGCAGTACTTC,CASSLGGDRGGHEQYF
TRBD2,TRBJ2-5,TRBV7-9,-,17,TGTGCCAGCAGCACGACTAGCGGGGGGCAGTACCAAGAGACCCAGTACTTC,CASSTTSGGQYQETQYF
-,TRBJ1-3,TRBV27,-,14,TGTGCCAGCAGTTTGGGGGTTGCTGGAAACACCATATATTTT,CASSLGVAGNTIYF
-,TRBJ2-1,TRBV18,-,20,TGTGCCAGCTCACCTCCCTATGCAAACAGAGTAACAAGCTCCTACAATGAGCAGTTCTTC,CASSPPYANRVTSSYNEQFF
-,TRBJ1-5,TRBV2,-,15,TGTGCCAGCAGTGAAGTGTCTAATAGCAATCAGCCCCAGCATTTT,CASSEVSNSNQPQHF
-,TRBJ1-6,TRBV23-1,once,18,TGCGCCAGCAGTCAATTCCGGCTTCGACCGAAATCCCTTTCACCCCTCCACTTT,CASSQFRLRPKSLSPLHF
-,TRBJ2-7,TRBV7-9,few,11,TGTGCCAGCAGCTTATACCACGAGCAGTACTTC,CASSLYHEQYF
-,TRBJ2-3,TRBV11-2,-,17,TGTGCCAGCAGCCTCGGGCGTGGACATCAAACCGGAGATACGCAGTATTTT,CASSLGRGHQTGDTQYF
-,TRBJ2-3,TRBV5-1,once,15,TGCGCCAGCAGCTTGGGGGGCACAGGGCAGATAACGCAGTATTTT,CASSLGGTGQITQYF
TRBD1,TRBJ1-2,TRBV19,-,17,TGTGCCAGTAGTATAGCCCACGTTGGAGGGGGCTCTCATGGCTACACCTTC,CASSIAHVGGGSHGYTF
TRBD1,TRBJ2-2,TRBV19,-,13,TGTGCCAGTAGTAGGACAGGGTACGGGGAGCTGTTTTTT,CASSRTGYGELFF
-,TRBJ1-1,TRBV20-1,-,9,TGCAGTGCCCGTCCTGAAGCTTTCTTT,CSARPEAFF
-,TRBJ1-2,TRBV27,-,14,TGTGCCAGCAGTTTATTGGCAGGGACCTATGGCTACACCTTC,CASSLLAGTYGYTF
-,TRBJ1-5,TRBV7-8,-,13,TGTGCCAGCAGCTTAGGGGCCCAGTTGGACCAGCATTTT,CASSLGAQLDQHF
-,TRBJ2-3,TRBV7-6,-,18,TGTGCCAGCAGCTTAGGGCATCCGGATTCCTGGGGAACAGATACGCAGTATTTT,CASSLGHPDSWGTDTQYF
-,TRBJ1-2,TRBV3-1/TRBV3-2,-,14,TGTGCCAGCAGCCATTGGGACACCCCTGAGGGCTACACCTTC,CASSHWDTPEGYTF
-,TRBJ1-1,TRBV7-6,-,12,TGTGCCAGCAGCTCCCAGATAGGTGAAGCTTTCTTT,CASSSQIGEAFF
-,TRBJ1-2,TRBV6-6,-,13,TGTGCCAGCAGTGAGGCGGGAAACTATGGCTACACCTTC,CASSEAGNYGYTF
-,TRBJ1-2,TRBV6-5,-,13,TGTGCCAGCAGTTACTCGAAAGTGGGCAGCTACACCTTC,CASSYSKVGSYTF
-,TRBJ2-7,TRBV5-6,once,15,TGTGCCAGCAGCCACCCGACAGGAACCTCCTACGAGCAGTACTTC,CASSHPTGTSYEQYF
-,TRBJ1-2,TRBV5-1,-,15,TGCGCCAGCAGCTTGATGGACAGCCTCTCCGGAGGCTACACCTTC,CASSLMDSLSGGYTF
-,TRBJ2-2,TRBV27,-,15,TGTGCCAGCAGTCAAAGGACCGATAACACCGGGGAGCTGTTTTTT,CASSQRTDNTGELFF
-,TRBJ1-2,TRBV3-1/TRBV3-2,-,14,TGTGCCAGCAGCTTTTCTCAGAGGGCTTATGGCTACACCTTC,CASSFSQRAYGYTF
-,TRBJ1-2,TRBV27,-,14,TGTGCCAGCAAGAGGGCGAATGGTAACTATGGCTACACCTTC,CASKRANGNYGYTF
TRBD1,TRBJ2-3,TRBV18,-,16,TGTGCCAGCTCACCACCGGGAACAGGGGGACAGAATACGCAGTATTTT,CASSPPGTGGQNTQYF
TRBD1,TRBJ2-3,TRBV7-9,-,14,TGTGCCAGCAGCTGGGGACAGGGGACAGATACGCAGTATTTT,CASSWGQGTDTQYF
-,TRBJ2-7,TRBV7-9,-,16,TGTGCCAGCAGCTTATGGGTGGGCAGCGTCACCTACGAGCAGTACTTC,CASSLWVGSVTYEQYF
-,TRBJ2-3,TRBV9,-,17,TGTGCCAGCAGCGTAGGGGGGACTGCCCCCGGCACAGATACGCAGTATTTT,CASSVGGTAPGTDTQYF
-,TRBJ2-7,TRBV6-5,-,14,TGTGCCAGCAGTCGGACAGTTAGCTCCTACGAGCAGTACTTC,CASSRTVSSYEQYF
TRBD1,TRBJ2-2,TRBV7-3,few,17,TGTGCCAGCAGCTTATCAGGGGGCACTTTAAACACCGGGGAGCTGTTTTTT,CASSLSGGTLNTGELFF
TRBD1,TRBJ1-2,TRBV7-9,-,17,TGTGCCAGCAGCATCCCAGGGCCGAGTCAGGGGGCGCATGGCTACACCTTC,CASSIPGPSQGAHGYTF
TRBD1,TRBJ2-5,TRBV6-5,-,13,TGTGCCAGCGGGCGGGACAGGGAAGAGACCCAGTACTTC,CASGRDREETQYF
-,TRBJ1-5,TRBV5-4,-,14,TGTGCCAGCAGCCAGGGCACGGGAAATCAGCCCCAGCATTTT,CASSQGTGNQPQHF
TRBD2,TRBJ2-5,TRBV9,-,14,TGTGCCAGCAGCGAGGGACTAGCCCAAGAGACCCAGTACTTC,CASSEGLAQETQYF
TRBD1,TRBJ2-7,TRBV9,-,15,TGTGCCAGCAGCGCCGTGGGACAGGGGATGAGCGAGCAGTACTTC,CASSAVGQGMSEQYF
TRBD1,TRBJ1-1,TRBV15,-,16,TGTGCCACCAGCATAGACAGGGGGCGATTTAACACTGAAGCTTTCTTT,CATSIDRGRFNTEAFF
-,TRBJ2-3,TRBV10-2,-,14,TGCGCCAGCAGGCCTAGCTTATATTCCGATACGCAGTATTTT,CASRPSLYSDTQYF
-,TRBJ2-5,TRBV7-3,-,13,TGTGCCAGCAGCTTAAGGGGGGCAGAGACCCAGTACTTC,CASSLRGAETQYF
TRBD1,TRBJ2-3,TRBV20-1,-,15,TGCAGTGCTAGTTCCGGACAGGGCAAAGCAGATACGCAGTATTTT,CSASSGQGKADTQYF
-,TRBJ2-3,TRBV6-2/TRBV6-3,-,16,TGTGCCAGCAGTATAGAGCGAGTGGGATACACAGATACGCAGTATTTT,CASSIERVGYTDTQYF
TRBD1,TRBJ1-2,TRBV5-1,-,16,TGCGCCAGCAGCTTGGATTTATTGGGACAGGGCAATGGCTACACCTTC,CASSLDLLGQGNGYTF
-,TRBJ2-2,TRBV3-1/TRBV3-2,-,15,TGTGCCAGCAGCCAAGATACTCGACCCTGGGGGGAGCTGTTTTTT,CASSQDTRPWGELFF